This T cell receptor beta chain was recovered during a study of identical twins. Regarding the study as a whole: It was out-of-frame TCR alpha sharing in monozygotic twins that models underestimated.

Each donor was a healthy Caucasian. Via MiXCR, TCRdb re-called the 5' RACE reads, giving one row per CDR3 protein. This table has more than 400,000 distinct CDR3 sequences, 12% to 15% appearing once. This clonotype occurred a few times. Its target is unknown. CDR3 length equals 17 residues. J was trimmed by 9 bases and V by 2 bases; bases with no gene match: 15. The germline gives CDR1 MGHDK, CDR2 SYGVNS. The sample was also linked to a second study, of yellow fever vaccine responses in identical twins.

This rearrangement joins TRBV25-1 to TRBJ2-1; 8 bases match TRBD2. Source material: CD4+ T cells sorted from blood. This receptor was identified in a woman between 18 and 30 years old in good health. The CDR3 region has the DNA TGTGCCAGCAGTGAAAGTTGGGGACTAGTTTTGTCGGGTGAGCAGTTCTTC. Protein: CASSESWGLVLSGEQFF.